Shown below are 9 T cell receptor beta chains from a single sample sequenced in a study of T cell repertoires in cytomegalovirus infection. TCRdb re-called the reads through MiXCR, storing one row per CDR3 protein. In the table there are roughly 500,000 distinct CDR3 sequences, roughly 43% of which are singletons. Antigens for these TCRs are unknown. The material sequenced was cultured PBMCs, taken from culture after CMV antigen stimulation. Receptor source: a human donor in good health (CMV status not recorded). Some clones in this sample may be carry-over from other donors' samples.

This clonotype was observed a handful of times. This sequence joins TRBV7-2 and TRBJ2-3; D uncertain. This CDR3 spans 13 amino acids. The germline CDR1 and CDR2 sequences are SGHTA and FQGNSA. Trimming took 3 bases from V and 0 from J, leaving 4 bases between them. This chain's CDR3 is CASSFDSTDTQYF. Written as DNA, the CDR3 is TGTGCCAGCAGCTTCGACAGCACAGATACGCAGTATTTT.

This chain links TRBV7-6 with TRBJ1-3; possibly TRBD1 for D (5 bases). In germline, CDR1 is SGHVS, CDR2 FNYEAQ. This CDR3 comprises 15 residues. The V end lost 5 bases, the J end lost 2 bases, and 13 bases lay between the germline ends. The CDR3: CASSGPRQTGNTIYF. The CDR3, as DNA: TGTGCCAGCAGCGGACCCCGACAGACTGGAAACACCATATATTTT. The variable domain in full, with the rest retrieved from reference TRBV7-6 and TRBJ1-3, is GAGVSQSPRYKVTKRGQDVALRCDPISGHVSLYWYRQALGQGPEFLTYFNYEAQQDKSGLPNDRFSAERPEGSISTLTIQRTEQRDSAMYRCASSGPRQTGNTIYFGEGSWLTVV.

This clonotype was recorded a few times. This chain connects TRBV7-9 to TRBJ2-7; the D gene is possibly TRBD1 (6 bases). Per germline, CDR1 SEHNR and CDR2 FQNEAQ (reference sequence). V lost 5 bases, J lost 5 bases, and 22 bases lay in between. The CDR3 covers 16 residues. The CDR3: CASSTTTGNVYHEQYF. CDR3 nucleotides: TGTGCCAGCAGCACAACGACAGGAAATGTGTACCACGAGCAGTACTTC.

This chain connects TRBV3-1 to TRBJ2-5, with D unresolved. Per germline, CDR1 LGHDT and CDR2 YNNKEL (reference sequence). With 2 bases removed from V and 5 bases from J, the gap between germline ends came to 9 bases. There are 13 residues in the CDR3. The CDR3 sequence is CASSQNGWETQYF. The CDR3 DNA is TGTGCCAGCAGCCAAAATGGTTGGGAGACCCAGTACTTC.

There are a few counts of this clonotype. The CDR3, as DNA: TGTGCCAGTTGCGGTGCCAACTCTGGGGCCAACGTCCTGACTTTC. This encodes CASCGANSGANVLTF. The chain joins TRBV6-6 to TRBJ2-6; the D is unclear. The V end lost 9 bases, the J end lost 0 bases, and 12 bases lay between the germline ends. Germline V gene sequence: CDR1 MNHNY, CDR2 SVGAGI (reference sequence). The CDR3 runs to 15 residues.

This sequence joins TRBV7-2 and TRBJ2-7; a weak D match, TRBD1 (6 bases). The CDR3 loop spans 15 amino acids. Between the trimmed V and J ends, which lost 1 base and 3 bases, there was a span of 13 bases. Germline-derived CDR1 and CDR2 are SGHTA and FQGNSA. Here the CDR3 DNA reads TGTGCCAGCAGCTTAGTACAGGGTTTGGGCTACGAGCAGTACTTC. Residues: CASSLVQGLGYEQYF. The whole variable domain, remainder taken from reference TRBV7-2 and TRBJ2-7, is GAGVSQSPSNKVTEKGKDVELRCDPISGHTALYWYRQSLGQGLEFLIYFQGNSAPDKSGLPSDRFSAERTGGSVSTLTIQRTQQEDSAVYLCASSLVQGLGYEQYFGPGTRLTVT.

The CDR3 region has the DNA TGTGCCAGCAGCTTAGTGCGGGCGGGACTAGCGGGGGGGAGTCCCTACGAGCAGTACTTC. Translated, it gives CASSLVRAGLAGGSPYEQYF. This chain uses TRBV7-8 with TRBJ2-7; 16 nucleotides line up with TRBD2. The CDR3 has 20 amino acids. CDR1 is SGHVS and CDR2 is FQNEAQ in the germline V gene. Unmatched junction bases numbered 11, after V lost 1 base and J lost 2 bases.

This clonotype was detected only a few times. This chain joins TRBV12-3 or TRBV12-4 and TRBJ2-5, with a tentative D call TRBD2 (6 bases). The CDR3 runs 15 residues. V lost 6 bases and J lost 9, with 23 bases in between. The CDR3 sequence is CASSPSRGTKRAQYF. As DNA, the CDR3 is TGTGCCAGCAGCCCGTCGCGGGGTACCAAGAGGGCCCAGTACTTC.

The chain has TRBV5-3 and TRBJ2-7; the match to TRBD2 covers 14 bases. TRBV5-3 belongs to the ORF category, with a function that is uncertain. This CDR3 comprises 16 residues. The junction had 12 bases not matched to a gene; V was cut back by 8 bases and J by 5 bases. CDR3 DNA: TGTGCCAGCAGCACGAAAGGGGGACTAGCGGGAGACGAGCAGTACTTC. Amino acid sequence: CASSTKGGLAGDEQYF.